This T cell receptor beta chain was identified during a study of shared clonotypes between healthy human individuals (dated by TCRdb to about 2020). Notes on the research overall: The cohort included a few men and a couple of women between 18 and 49 years of age. Per donor, three plates each were used for CD4 naive and CD4 memory, two for CD8 naive, and one for CD8 memory. To estimate repertoire size and how much clonotype sharing occurs between individuals, the study deeply sequenced the blood TCR repertoires of several healthy adults. To increase sequencing depth and limit assay-specific biases, different laboratories used diverse techniques to prepare libraries and sequence TCR repertoires. Each donor's leukapheresis produced roughly between roughly 0.94 and 9.5 billion PBMCs.

V is clipped by 3 bases and J by 2 bases, and the sequence between their germline boundaries is 10 bases long. The CDR3 starts with the cysteine, ends with the phenylalanine, and has 14 residues. Just CDR3 DNA is preserved here, 42 bases in frame from base 1. CDR1 and CDR2, per the germline V gene (reference sequence), are WNHNN and SYGVQD. Using the deep immunoSEQ assay, TCR CDR3 regions were amplified from genomic DNA by multiplex PCR. For each cell subset, the extracted genomic DNA was distributed evenly across all wells of several immunoSEQ 96-well plates, and each plate served as one replicate. Each replicate PCR for sorted subsets received about 0.2 ug genomic DNA, equal to about 29,000 T cell genomes. Purified libraries were quantified with a Qubit 3.0 fluorometer, sized on a Bioanalyzer 2100, and re-quantified with the KAPA Library Quantification kit. Every immunoSEQ 96-well plate was sequenced on a separate single-read 150-cycle Illumina NextSeq 550 flow cell. The original methods were these. Because the immunoSEQ output included only junctional sequences and no quality scores, the filtering could not be the same as the filtering used for full-length reads. Sequences were annotated with PyIR, a Python wrapper for IgBLAST v1.9, using IMGT germline references to assign V/J genes and CDR3. Reads were removed for weak V/J assignments (E-value above 1e-6), missing CDR3, stop codons, out-of-frame junctions, or ambiguous translated residues. V3J clonotypes were defined by identical inferred V gene, J gene, and CDR3 amino acid sequence. Percentage overlap between repertoires was calculated by dividing the number of shared unique clonotypes by the size of the smaller repertoire. Repertoire richness was assessed with RTK rarefaction, the Chao1 estimator, and Recon v2.1 estimates of unobserved clonotypes. Generation probabilities were computed with OLGA for all TCRbeta clonotypes obtained by the gDNA method from several donors. TCRdb mirrors the immuneACCESS table, restricted to in-frame sequences. Some clones are absent from its copies; in checked studies, under half trace to an unresolved V gene, and the reason for the others is unknown. V and J calls and clone size are as listed in that table; D and trimming were resolved from the DNA. Counted in this sample were 950,000 to 1,100,000 clones; roughly 70% of them appeared once. Jointly, the top ten make up approximately 1.5% of the sample.

About this clone itself: This receptor's antigen is unknown. Base quality data are lacking; no much larger clone is found one base away.

The donors were healthy, HIV-negative adults with no recently reported acute infections or vaccinations. Only Caucasian adults living in Nashville, Tennessee, USA were represented among the donors. Magnetic negative selection was used to enrich CD4+ T cells, after which naive cells were positively selected on CD45RA and the negative fraction became the memory subset. Blood was collected by leukapheresis, and PBMCs were isolated by Ficoll-Histopaque density gradient centrifugation and then cryopreserved in liquid nitrogen vapor phase. Purity and quantity of every magnetically sorted T cell population were checked by analytical flow cytometry. Genomic DNA was isolated from each sorted fraction and quantified by UV absorbance on a Nanodrop 2000c. Results and caveats for the whole study, not just this receptor: Based on pairwise subsampling, the degree of clonotype sharing among donors was expected to be affected by sequencing depth. Rarefaction of sorted-subset datasets indicated incomplete sequencing despite the large sequencing depth. Only blood was sampled, and tissue TCR repertoires likely differ from those in blood. Larger estimated clonotype richness was generally found for naive subsets than for memory subsets. The genetic and exposure-history diversity represented was limited by the small number of donors. When a handful of donors were compared, the shared fraction of clonotypes was roughly 4.8% for naive CD4, around 3.5% for naive CD8, 2.3% for memory CD4, and under 0.5% for memory CD8. Higher generation probabilities were observed for clonotypes shared by all four sorted-subset donors than for non-shared clonotypes.

The specimen sequenced was memory CD4+ T cells sorted from blood. This specimen's cell subset or site label, per the study, means: CD45RA-negative fraction. Recombination connected TRBV10-1 to TRBJ2-5; a weak D assignment points to TRBD1 (5 bases agree). This clonotype originated in a man between 18 and 35 years old in good health. The DNA sequence reads TGCGCCAGCAGTGACTCAAGGGGACAAGAGACCCAGTACTTC. This encodes CASSDSRGQETQYF.